This T cell receptor beta chain was recovered during a study of control samples from healthy donors and cancer patients. This table comes from immunoSEQ multiplex PCR, and its TCRdb copy is limited to in-frame clones, with some not included. The table includes 100,000 to 150,000 clones, more than 80% detected once. CDR3 size: 15 residues. Germline CDR1 is SGHTA and CDR2 is FQGNSA. V shed 3 bases, J shed 6 bases, and the junction held 8 bases outside the gene matches. Sequenced sample: blood. This receptor was obtained from a man between 50 and 59 years old in good health. The rearrangement joins TRBV7-2 to TRBJ2-1, with TRBD1 matching over 7 bases. As DNA, the CDR3 is TGTGCCAGCAGCTTGGGACAGCTAAACTTCAATGAGCAGTTCTTC. Its translation is CASSLGQLNFNEQFF.